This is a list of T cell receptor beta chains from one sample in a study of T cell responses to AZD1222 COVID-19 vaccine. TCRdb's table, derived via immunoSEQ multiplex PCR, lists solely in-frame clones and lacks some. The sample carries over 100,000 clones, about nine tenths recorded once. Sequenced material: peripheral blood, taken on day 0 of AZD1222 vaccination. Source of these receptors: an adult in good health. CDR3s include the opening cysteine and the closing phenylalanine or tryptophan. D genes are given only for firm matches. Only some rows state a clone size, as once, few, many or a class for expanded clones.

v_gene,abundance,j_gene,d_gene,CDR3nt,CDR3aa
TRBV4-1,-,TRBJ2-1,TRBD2,TGCGCCAGCAGCCAAAGACTAGCGGGGGGTGACAATGAGCAGTTCTTC,CASSQRLAGGDNEQFF
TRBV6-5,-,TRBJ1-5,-,TGTGCCAGCTCACGAGGAGGTTTGGATCAGCCCCAGCATTTT,CASSRGGLDQPQHF
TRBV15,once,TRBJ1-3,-,TGTGCCACCAGCAGAGATCTCGGCGGGGGAGCCTCTGGAAACACCATATATTTT,CATSRDLGGGASGNTIYF
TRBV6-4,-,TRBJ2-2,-,TGTGCCAGCAGTGACTCCCCGGGGGCGGCCGGGGAGCTGTTTTTT,CASSDSPGAAGELFF
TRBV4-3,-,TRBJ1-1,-,TGCGCCAGCAGCCAAGGTGGGGGTGAAGCTTTCTTT,CASSQGGGEAFF
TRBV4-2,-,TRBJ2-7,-,TGTGCCAGCAGCCAAGATTCGGCAGGCCTGCTATCCGAGCAGTACTTC,CASSQDSAGLLSEQYF
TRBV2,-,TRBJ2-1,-,TGTGCCAGCAACTCAGCGCCCTACAATGAGCAGTTCTTC,CASNSAPYNEQFF
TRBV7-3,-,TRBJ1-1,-,TGTGCCAGCAGCTCAGAAGGTTCGCGGCACACTGAAGCTTTCTTT,CASSSEGSRHTEAFF
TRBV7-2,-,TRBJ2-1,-,TGTGCCAGCCAGAGGACAGTCTCCTACAATGAGCAGTTCTTC,CASQRTVSYNEQFF
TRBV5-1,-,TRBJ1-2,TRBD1,TGCGCCAGCAGCTCAACCGGACAGGGGGCGAACTATGGCTACACCTTC,CASSSTGQGANYGYTF
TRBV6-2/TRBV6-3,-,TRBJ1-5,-,TGTGCCAGCAGCGACAGAGCTTATAGCAATCAGCCCCAGCATTTT,CASSDRAYSNQPQHF
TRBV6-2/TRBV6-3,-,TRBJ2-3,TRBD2,TGTGCCAGCAGTTACGGGGGGGACACAGATACGCAGTATTTT,CASSYGGDTDTQYF
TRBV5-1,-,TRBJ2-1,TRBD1,TGCGCCAGCCATCCAGGGGGCAATGAGCAGTTCTTC,CASHPGGNEQFF
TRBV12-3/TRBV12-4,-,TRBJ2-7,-,TGTGCCAGCAGTCGCGGCAACGAGCAGTACTTC,CASSRGNEQYF
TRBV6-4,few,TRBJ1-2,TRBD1,TGTGCCACCGCACTTGGACCCGGGACAGAAAACCTCTATGGCTACACCTTC,CATALGPGTENLYGYTF
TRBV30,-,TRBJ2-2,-,TGTGCCTGCGCTAGAGGGTTAAACACCGGGGAGCTGTTTTTT,CACARGLNTGELFF
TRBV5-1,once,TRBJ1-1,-,TGCGCCAGCAGCTTGCGGGACGGACTGATGAACACTGAAGCTTTCTTT,CASSLRDGLMNTEAFF
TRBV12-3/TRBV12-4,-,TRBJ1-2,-,TGTGCCAGCAGTTTTGACGTGTATGGCTACACCTTC,CASSFDVYGYTF
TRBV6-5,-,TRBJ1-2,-,TGTGCCAGTACTGGGGCGTATGGCTACACCTTC,CASTGAYGYTF
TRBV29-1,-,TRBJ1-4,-,TGCAGCGTTGGAGAGAATTCGGGACGGGAAAAACTGTTTTTT,CSVGENSGREKLFF
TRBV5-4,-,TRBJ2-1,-,TGTGCCAGCAGTCTAGACTATTCTAGTCAGTTCTTC,CASSLDYSSQFF
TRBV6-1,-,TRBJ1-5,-,TGTGCCAGCAGTGAAGCAAAAAGGCTTGGGGCGGGTCAGCCCCAGCATTTT,CASSEAKRLGAGQPQHF
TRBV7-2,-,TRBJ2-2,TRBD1,TGTGCCAGCACCGGGACAGGGGGTAACACCGGGGAGCTGTTTTTT,CASTGTGGNTGELFF
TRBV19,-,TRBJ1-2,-,TGTGCCAGTAGTATTTTAACTTCAGGAGGCTACACCTTC,CASSILTSGGYTF
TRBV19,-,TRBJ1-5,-,TGTGCCAGTAGTTTAGGGGCCGTATCCTATAGCAATCAGCCCCAGCATTTT,CASSLGAVSYSNQPQHF
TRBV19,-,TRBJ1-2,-,TGTGCCAGTAGTATTTGGGCTGATGGTTATGGCTACACCTTC,CASSIWADGYGYTF
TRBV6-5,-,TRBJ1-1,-,TGTGCCAGCACTCCGGGGATGAACACTGAAGCTTTCTTT,CASTPGMNTEAFF
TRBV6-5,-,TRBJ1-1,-,TGTGCCAGCAGCTTCCGGACGGAAGCTTTCTTT,CASSFRTEAFF
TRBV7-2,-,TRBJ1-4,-,TGTGCCAGCAGCTTAGTTCGGGGTTTAGGGGAAAAACTGTTTTTT,CASSLVRGLGEKLFF
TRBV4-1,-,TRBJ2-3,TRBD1,TGCGCCAGCAGCCGAACAGGGGGACAGGCAGATACGCAGTATTTT,CASSRTGGQADTQYF
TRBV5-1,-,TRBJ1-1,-,TGCGCCAGCAGCTTAAGACAGTTTAACACTGAAGCTTTCTTT,CASSLRQFNTEAFF
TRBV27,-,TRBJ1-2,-,TGTGCCAGCAGTTTATCCCAAGGGGGCTATGGCTACACCTTC,CASSLSQGGYGYTF
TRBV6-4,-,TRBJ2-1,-,TGTGCCAGCAGCGACAGGAGCTCCTACAATGAGCAGTTCTTC,CASSDRSSYNEQFF
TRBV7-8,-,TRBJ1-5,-,TGTGCCAGCAGCTTAGCACCGGGTAATCAGCCCCAGCATTTT,CASSLAPGNQPQHF
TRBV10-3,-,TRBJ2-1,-,TGTGCCATCAGTGTTTCTACAGGAGATGAGCAGTTCTTC,CAISVSTGDEQFF
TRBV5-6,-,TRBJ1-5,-,TGTGCCAGCAGCTTGGTAGGACAGATCAATCAGCCCCAGCATTTT,CASSLVGQINQPQHF
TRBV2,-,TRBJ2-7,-,TGTGCCAGCAGTGAAGCGGAAGACCCGCGGTACTCCTACGAGCAGTACTTC,CASSEAEDPRYSYEQYF
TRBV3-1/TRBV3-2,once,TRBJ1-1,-,TGTGCCAGCAGCCAAGTGGGGACGAACACTGAAGCTTTCTTT,CASSQVGTNTEAFF
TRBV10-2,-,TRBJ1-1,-,TGCGCCAGCTTCGACAGTATGGACACTGAAGCTTTCTTT,CASFDSMDTEAFF
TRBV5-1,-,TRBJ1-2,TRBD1,TGCGCCAGCAGAACGACCCCGGGACAGGGGGAAGCTAACTATGGCTACACCTTC,CASRTTPGQGEANYGYTF
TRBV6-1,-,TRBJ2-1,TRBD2,TGTGCCAGCAGTGAAACGGTGCCCGGACTAGCGGCATACAATGAGCAGTTCTTC,CASSETVPGLAAYNEQFF
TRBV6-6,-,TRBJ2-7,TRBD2,TGTGCCAGCAGCAATCCTTCCGGGGGGAGCGTCTACGAGCAGTACTTC,CASSNPSGGSVYEQYF
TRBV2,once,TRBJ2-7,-,TGTGCCAGCAGTGTAGGGACCAACGAGCAGTACTTC,CASSVGTNEQYF
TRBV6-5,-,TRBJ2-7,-,TGTGCCAGCAGTACAAACCATGGGTCCTCCTACGAGCAGTACTTC,CASSTNHGSSYEQYF
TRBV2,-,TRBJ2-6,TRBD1,TGTGCCAGCAGGAAGTTCCAGGGGGCTGGGGCCAACGTCCTGACTTTC,CASRKFQGAGANVLTF
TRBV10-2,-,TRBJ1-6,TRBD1,TGCGCCAGCTCACAGGGGTCGGTTTCACCCCTCCACTTT,CASSQGSVSPLHF
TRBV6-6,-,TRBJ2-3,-,TGTGCCAGCACAGGGGTCTTGCGGGGGAAAGATACGCAGTATTTT,CASTGVLRGKDTQYF
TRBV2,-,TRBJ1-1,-,TGTGCCAGCAGTCCAGTTCGGGGGGGAAACACTGAAGCTTTCTTT,CASSPVRGGNTEAFF
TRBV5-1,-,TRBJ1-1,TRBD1,TGCGCCAGCAGCCCGGACAGGATGAACACTGAAGCTTTCTTT,CASSPDRMNTEAFF
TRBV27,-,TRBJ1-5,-,TGTGCCAGCAGTTTAGGACCGCTAGCCCTCCATCAGCCCCAGCATTTT,CASSLGPLALHQPQHF
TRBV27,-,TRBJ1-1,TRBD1,TGTGCCTCCCACAGGGGAACTGAAGCTTTCTTT,CASHRGTEAFF
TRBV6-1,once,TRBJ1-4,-,TGTGCCAGCAGTGGGGGGACGGCGAATCAGCCAACTAATGAAAAACTGTTTTTT,CASSGGTANQPTNEKLFF
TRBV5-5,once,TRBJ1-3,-,TGTGCCAGCAGCCCGGCCCCCGGGCGGCCTGGAAACACCATATATTTT,CASSPAPGRPGNTIYF
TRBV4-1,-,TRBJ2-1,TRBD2,TGCGCCAGCAGCCAACCGACTAGCCTCAACAATGAGCAGTTCTTC,CASSQPTSLNNEQFF
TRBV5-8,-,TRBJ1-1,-,TGTGCCAGCAGCTTTCTCCGCACTGAAGCTTTCTTT,CASSFLRTEAFF